Below are 21 T cell receptor beta chains sequenced from a single sample in a study of CD8+ T cells in alopecia areata. Extracted RNA was reverse transcribed into cDNA, the sequencing template. Repertoires were generated with immunoSEQ multiplex PCR, while TCRdb's copy carries only in-frame clones and drops some. The data hold fewer than 250,000 clones, with roughly 60% observed a single time. As for treatment: oral pan-JAK inhibitor, 5-10 mg twice daily. Sequencing used CD4+ T cells sorted from blood, obtained at week 24, from a patient treated with tofacitinib. These receptors came from a human donor with alopecia areata.

In DNA form, the CDR3 reads TGCGCCAGCAGCCAAGGTGGCGGTCGGGATGAAGCTTTCTTT. Protein: CASSQGGGRDEAFF. This sequence joins TRBV4-3 and TRBJ1-1; D gene uncertain. From germline, CDR1 is LGHNA and CDR2 YSLEER. CDR3 length equals 14 residues. V was shortened by 1 base and J by 7 bases, with 13 bases between the two germline ends.

The J gene is TRBJ2-1, the V gene TRBV11-2; maybe TRBD2 (5 bases). V gave up 1 base and J gave up 9 bases, with 22 bases separating them. CDR3 length: 17 residues. Germline CDR1 and CDR2: SGHAT and FQNNGV. CDR3 loop: CASSLAPLRSGRVEQFF. In DNA, the CDR3 is TGTGCCAGCAGCTTAGCCCCCCTAAGGAGCGGTAGGGTTGAGCAGTTCTTC.

The rearrangement uses TRBV5-1 and TRBJ2-7; D is possibly TRBD2 (5 bases). V lost 1 base to trimming and J lost 6 bases, with 8 bases between them. The CDR3 covers 12 residues. Germline V gives CDR1 SGHRS, CDR2 YFSETQ. The CDR3 loop is CASSLYGIEQYF. CDR3 nucleotide sequence: TGCGCCAGCAGCTTGTACGGGATCGAGCAGTACTTC. Supplemented by reference TRBV5-1 and TRBJ2-7, the full variable domain reads KAGVTQTPRYLIKTRGQQVTLSCSPISGHRSVSWYQQTPGQGLQFLFEYFSETQRNKGNFPGRFSGRQFSNSRSEMNVSTLELGDSALYLCASSLYGIEQYFGPGTRLTVT.

The chain carries TRBV29-1 and TRBJ2-2, with D possibly matching TRBD1 (5 bases). V was cut by 3 bases and J by 3 bases, with 11 bases left in between. The CDR3 spans 14 residues. Germline CDR1 and CDR2: SQVTM and ANQGSEA. CDR3 sequence: CSVDGHPYTGELFF. CDR3 in DNA: TGCAGCGTTGATGGACACCCATACACCGGGGAGCTGTTTTTT.

The V gene is TRBV29-1, the J gene TRBJ1-2, with 9 bases that match TRBD1. This CDR3 spans 13 amino acids. The V segment lost 6 bases and the J segment 6 bases; nucleotides outside the gene matches: 8. Germline V lookup: CDR1 SQVTM, CDR2 ANQGSEA. The CDR3 DNA follows: TGCAGCGTCGCTGACAGGGGGGGAGATGGCTACACCTTC. Translating it yields CSVADRGGDGYTF. Supplemented by reference TRBV29-1 and TRBJ1-2, the full variable domain reads SAVISQKPSRDICQRGTSLTIQCQVDSQVTMMFWYRQQPGQSLTLIATANQGSEATYESGFVIDKFPISRPNLTFSTLTVSNMSPEDSSIYLCSVADRGGDGYTFGSGTRLTVV.

This clone was counted only a few times. CDR3 coding DNA: TGCGCCAGCAGCCAAGGGGACAGGACGCTCTATGGCTACACCTTC. Translated: CASSQGDRTLYGYTF. The J gene is TRBJ1-2, the V gene TRBV4-1; 8 bases fit TRBD1. This CDR3 comprises 15 residues. Germline trimming cut 1 base from V and 4 bases from J; bases unmatched to any gene: 5. Per the germline V gene, CDR1 is MGHRA and CDR2 is YSYEKL.

The chain combines TRBV6-1 with TRBJ2-7, with 9 bases fitting TRBD1. The V and J ends lost 4 bases and 2 bases, in that order; junction bases with no gene match: 9. Germline assignment: CDR1 MNHNS and CDR2 SASEGT. The CDR3 has 16 amino acids. The CDR3 coding sequence is TGTGCCAGCAGTGGGAACAGGGGGCTTTGGACCTACGAGCAGTACTTC. Amino acid sequence: CASSGNRGLWTYEQYF.

This clone has just one count. This sequence joins TRBV7-3 and TRBJ1-5; 7 nucleotides line up with TRBD1. The germline V gene encodes CDR1 SGHTA and CDR2 FQGTGA. V was clipped by 2 bases and J by 8 bases; unmatched bases: 12. The CDR3 has 16 amino acids. The CDR3 spells CASSLAGRQGREPQHF. The CDR3 bases are TGTGCCAGCAGCTTAGCGGGCCGACAGGGCAGAGAGCCCCAGCATTTT.

The chain employs TRBV7-9 and TRBJ1-5; D uncertain. V lost 5 bases to trimming and J lost 1 base, with 3 bases between them. The CDR3 consists of 12 residues. The germline gives CDR1 SEHNR, CDR2 FQNEAQ (reference sequence). The CDR3 region is CASSHSNQPQHF. As DNA, the CDR3 is TGTGCCAGCAGCCACAGCAATCAGCCCCAGCATTTT.

The V call is TRBV29-1, the J call TRBJ1-3, with D unresolved. The germline CDR1 and CDR2 sequences are SQVTM and ANQGSEA. Trimming pared 3 bases from V and 0 bases from J, leaving 9 bases between. CDR3 length: 14 amino acids. The chain's CDR3 is CSVDDGNSGNTIYF. CDR3 DNA sequence: TGCAGCGTTGATGACGGAAACTCTGGAAACACCATATATTTT.

This clone was recorded a few times. The chain uses TRBV5-1 and TRBJ2-1; D is unresolved. Germline CDR1 is SGHRS and CDR2 is YFSETQ. This CDR3 is 14 amino acids long. V lost 3 bases and J lost 9, with 16 bases in between. CDR3 nucleotide sequence: TGCGCCAGCAGCTCCAATTTGGGGAATACTGAGCAGTTCTTC. The encoded protein is CASSSNLGNTEQFF.

The chain carries TRBV27 and TRBJ2-7, with 7 bases that match TRBD2. The CDR3 has 14 amino acids. V lost 5 bases and J lost 2; bases outside the gene matches: 6. Germline loops: CDR1 MNHEY, CDR2 SMNVEV (reference sequence). In DNA form, the CDR3 reads TGTGCCAGCAGTAACGGACTAGATCCCTACGAGCAGTACTTC. Amino acids: CASSNGLDPYEQYF.

V usage is TRBV6-1 and J usage is TRBJ2-7, with 8 bases fitting TRBD1. CDR3 length equals 15 residues. The ends lost 3 bases at V and 3 bases at J; junction bases unmatched: 7. CDR1 MNHNS and CDR2 SASEGT come from the germline V gene. CDR3 loop: CASSEQGTGLYEQYF. The CDR3 nucleotides are TGTGCCAGCAGTGAGCAAGGGACAGGACTCTACGAGCAGTACTTC.

This chain uses TRBV9 with TRBJ2-5; 7 bases are a match to TRBD1. J was trimmed by 5 bases and V by 3 bases; bases with no gene match: 10. There are 15 residues in the CDR3. Looked up from germline, CDR1 is SGDLS and CDR2 is YYNGEE. The CDR3 loop reads CASSATQGLGETQYF. CDR3 DNA sequence: TGTGCCAGCAGCGCCACACAGGGGTTGGGCGAGACCCAGTACTTC.

V and J are TRBV15 and TRBJ1-2; 11 bases are a match to TRBD1. The V gene's germline CDR1 is LNHNV and CDR2 YYDKDF (reference sequence). The CDR3 is 15 amino acids. V was pared by 8 bases and J by 8 bases, with 13 bases of the junction left unmatched. CDR3 amino acids: CATRTSPDRGQGYTF. For the CDR3, the DNA is TGTGCCACCCGGACATCCCCGGACAGGGGGCAAGGCTACACCTTC.

The count of this clone is one. The chain is built from TRBV30 and TRBJ2-7, with TRBD1 as a possible D gene (7 bases). This CDR3 comprises 13 residues. V was pared by 4 bases and J by 2 bases, with 12 bases between. Germline CDR1 reads GTSNPN; CDR2 reads SVGIG (reference sequence). The CDR3 reads CAWTGGFTYEQYF. In DNA, the CDR3 is TGTGCCTGGACAGGGGGGTTCACCTACGAGCAGTACTTC. The variable domain in full, completed from reference TRBV30 and TRBJ2-7, reads SQTIHQWPATLVQPVGSPLSLECTVEGTSNPNLYWYRQAAGRGLQLLFYSVGIGQISSEVPQNLSASRPQDRQFILSSKKLLLSDSGFYLCAWTGGFTYEQYFGPGTRLTVT.

V and J are TRBV6-5 and TRBJ2-7; perhaps TRBD2 as D (5 bases). Germline V lookup: CDR1 MNHEY, CDR2 SVGAGI. V gave up 3 bases and J gave up 6 bases, with 12 bases separating them. The length of the CDR3 is 13 residues. The CDR3, as DNA: TGTGCCAGCAGTTATATCGGGGTGGGCGAGCAGTACTTC. It specifies CASSYIGVGEQYF.

In its sample, this clone was seen a few times. The rearrangement links TRBV6-5 to TRBJ1-2; D might be TRBD1 (6 bases). Germline loops: CDR1 MNHEY, CDR2 SVGAGI. V shed 8 bases and J shed 4 bases, with 11 bases lying between them. The CDR3 has 12 amino acids. The CDR3 spells CASGRGGYGYTF. The DNA for the CDR3 is TGTGCCAGCGGACGAGGGGGCTATGGCTACACCTTC.

V and J are TRBV11-2 and TRBJ2-2; D not certain. V dropped 3 bases and J dropped 7 bases, with 6 bases sitting between them. Germline V gene sequence: CDR1 SGHAT, CDR2 FQNNGV. This CDR3 has 12 amino acids. The CDR3 here is CASSFQDGELFF. Written as DNA, the CDR3 is TGTGCCAGCAGCTTTCAGGACGGGGAGCTGTTTTTT.

This clone was detected a few times. CDR3 DNA sequence: TGTGCCAGCAGTGAACCCGGGACCCTCAATGAGCAGTTCTTC. This translates into CASSEPGTLNEQFF. The chain carries TRBV25-1 and TRBJ2-1; either TRBD1 or TRBD2 may supply D (5 bases each). The CDR3 sequence is 14 residues long. V lost 2 bases, J lost 6 bases, and 11 bases lay in between. The germline V gene has CDR1 MGHDK and CDR2 SYGVNS.

The chain joins TRBV6-5 to TRBJ1-1; D remains ambiguous. The germline CDR1 and CDR2 sequences are MNHEY and SVGAGI. The CDR3 contains 12 residues. The V gene lost 5 bases and the J gene lost 2 bases, with 6 bases spanning the gap. This CDR3 reads CASSRTNTEAFF. CDR3 sequence (DNA): TGTGCCAGCAGTCGGACCAACACTGAAGCTTTCTTT.